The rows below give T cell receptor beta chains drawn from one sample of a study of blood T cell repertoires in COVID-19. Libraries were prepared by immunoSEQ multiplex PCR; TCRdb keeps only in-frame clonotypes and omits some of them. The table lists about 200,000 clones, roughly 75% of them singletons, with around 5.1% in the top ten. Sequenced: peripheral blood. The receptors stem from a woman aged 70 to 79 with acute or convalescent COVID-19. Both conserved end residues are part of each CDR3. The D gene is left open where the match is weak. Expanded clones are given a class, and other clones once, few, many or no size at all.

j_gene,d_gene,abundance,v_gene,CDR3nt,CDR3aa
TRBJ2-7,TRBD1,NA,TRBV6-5,TGTGCCAGCTGGACAGGGCCATCCTACGAGCAGTACTTC,CASWTGPSYEQYF
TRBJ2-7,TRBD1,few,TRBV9,TGTGCCAGCAGCCCACAGGGGAGCTCCTACGAGCAGTACTTC,CASSPQGSSYEQYF
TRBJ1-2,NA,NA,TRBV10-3,TGTGCCATCAGTGACAACAGGGTTAAAGGCTACACCTTC,CAISDNRVKGYTF
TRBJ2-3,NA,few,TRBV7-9,TGTGCCAGCAGCTTAGACACAGGGTCAGATACGCAGTATTTT,CASSLDTGSDTQYF
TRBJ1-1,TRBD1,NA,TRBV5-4,TGTGCCAGCAGCTGGACAGGGGGCCAGACTGAAGCTTTCTTT,CASSWTGGQTEAFF
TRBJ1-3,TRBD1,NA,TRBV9,TGTGCCAGCAGCGTAGGCACGGGACAGAACTCTGGAAACACCATATATTTT,CASSVGTGQNSGNTIYF
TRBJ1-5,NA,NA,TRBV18,TGTGCCAGCTCACCCGACAGGAGGAATCAGCCCCAGCATTTT,CASSPDRRNQPQHF
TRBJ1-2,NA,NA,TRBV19,TGTGCCAGTAGTTCGGAGGGTCTAGGGAACTATGGCTACACCTTC,CASSSEGLGNYGYTF
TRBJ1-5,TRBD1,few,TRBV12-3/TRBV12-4,TGTGCCAGCGGACAGGACTATCAGCCCCAGCATTTT,CASGQDYQPQHF
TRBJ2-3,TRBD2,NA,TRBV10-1,TGCGCCACCGCCCCAACTAGCGCAGATACGCAGTATTTT,CATAPTSADTQYF
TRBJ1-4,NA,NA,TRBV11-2,TGTGCCAGCAGCCAGGAGGTTAAGGGCGATAATGAAAAACTGTTTTTT,CASSQEVKGDNEKLFF
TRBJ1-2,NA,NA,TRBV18,TGTGCCAGCACCACAGACAGGAACTATGGCTACACCTTC,CASTTDRNYGYTF
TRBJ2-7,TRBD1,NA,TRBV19,TGTGCCAGTAGTACGGACAGGGGGCCCAGCGAGCAGTACTTC,CASSTDRGPSEQYF
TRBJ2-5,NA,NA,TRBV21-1,TGTGCCAGCAGCGCCAGCACCTCTAGCGGCTTAGGGGGGGAGACCCAGTACTTC,CASSASTSSGLGGETQYF
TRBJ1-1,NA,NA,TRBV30,TGTGCCTGGAGACAGCTAAACACTGAAGCTTTCTTT,CAWRQLNTEAFF
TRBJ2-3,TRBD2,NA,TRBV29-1,TGCAGCGTCAAGCGGGATAGCACAGATACGCAGTATTTT,CSVKRDSTDTQYF
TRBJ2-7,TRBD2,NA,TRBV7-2,TGTGCCAGCAGCTGGGGACTAGGACCCTACGAGCAGTACTTC,CASSWGLGPYEQYF
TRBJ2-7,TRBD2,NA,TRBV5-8,TGTGCCAGCAGCGCGGGGCTAGCGGGAGCCTACGAGCAGTACTTC,CASSAGLAGAYEQYF
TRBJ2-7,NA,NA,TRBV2,TGTGCCAGCAGTGCCAACACAGGACGGGCCTCGGAGCAGTACTTC,CASSANTGRASEQYF
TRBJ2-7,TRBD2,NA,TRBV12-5,TGTGCTAGTGGCTCCCGGCAGGGAGGGTACGAGCAGTACTTC,CASGSRQGGYEQYF
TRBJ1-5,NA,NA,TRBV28,TGTGCCAGCAGTTCCTCCCGGCAGCCCCAGCATTTT,CASSSSRQPQHF
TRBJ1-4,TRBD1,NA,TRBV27,TGTGCCAGCAGTTACTCGACAGGGGGGGGTGAAAAACTGTTTTTT,CASSYSTGGGEKLFF
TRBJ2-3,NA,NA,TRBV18,TGTGCCAGCCAAAATCAGGGGGGCAGCACAGATACGCAGTATTTT,CASQNQGGSTDTQYF
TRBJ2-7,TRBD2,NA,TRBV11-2,TGTGCCAGCAGCTTAGGGACTAGCGGCTTCTACGAGCAGTACTTC,CASSLGTSGFYEQYF
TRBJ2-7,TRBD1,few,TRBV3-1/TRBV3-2,TGTGCCAGCAGCCACCACAGGGGGTACGAGCAGTACTTC,CASSHHRGYEQYF
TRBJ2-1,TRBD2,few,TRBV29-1,TGCAGCGTGTCTAGCGGATCCTTCTCCTACAATGAGCAGTTCTTC,CSVSSGSFSYNEQFF
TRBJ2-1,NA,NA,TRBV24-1,TGTGCCACCGGACTAACCGAGCAGTTCTTC,CATGLTEQFF